The rows below give T cell receptor beta chains drawn from one sample of a study of molecular identifiers for immune sequencing clone quantification. Via MiXCR, TCRdb re-called the PCR reads, giving one row per CDR3 protein. The data show around 470,000 distinct CDR3 sequences, around 23% seen once. The source material was naive CD8+ T cells from blood, with Jurkat cell RNA spiked in. The receptors shown here come from a human donor in good health. Some libraries in this study had Jurkat cell RNA spiked in. CDR3s include the opening cysteine and the closing phenylalanine or tryptophan. A D gene is named only where the DNA matches it firmly. Not all rows give a size; the values are once, few, many and, for expanded clones, a class.

v_call	clone_size	j_call	d_call	cdr3_nt	cdr3_aa
TRBV13	many	TRBJ2-5	.	TGTGCCAGCAGCTTTAGGGAAGAGACCCAGTACTTC	CASSFREETQYF
TRBV4-3	many	TRBJ1-1	TRBD1	TGCGCCAGCAGCCAAGATTCCCAGGGGACAGGGGTCGCTGAAGCTTTCTTT	CASSQDSQGTGVAEAFF
TRBV7-9	.	TRBJ1-1	.	TGTGCCAGCAATCAAGTGACAACAAACACTAAAGCTTTCTTT	CASNQVTTNTKAFF
TRBV5-4	many	TRBJ1-1	.	TGTGCCAGCAGCTTGGCCGAGATGGGGAACACTGAAGCTTTCTTT	CASSLAEMGNTEAFF
TRBV27	few	TRBJ2-7	TRBD1	TGTGCCAGCGGTCTTGGGACAGCTCGGTACGAGCAGTACTTC	CASGLGTARYEQYF
TRBV7-2	.	TRBJ2-1	.	TGTGCCAGCAGCTTCCACAGGGCTCTTAGCGTCACCACCTACAATGAGCAGTTCTTC	CASSFHRALSVTTYNEQFF
TRBV29-1	few	TRBJ2-2	.	TGCAGCGTTGTAGAGGGATCCGGGGAGCTGTTTTTT	CSVVEGSGELFF
TRBV14	few	TRBJ2-3	.	TGTGCCAGCAGTCCAAGAAATGGCGGGATCGATACGCAGTATTTT	CASSPRNGGIDTQYF
TRBV7-9	.	TRBJ2-1	TRBD2	TGTGCCAGCAGCTTAGCGGCGGGAGAATCGAACAATGAGCAGTTCTTC	CASSLAAGESNNEQFF
TRBV5-1	.	TRBJ2-7	.	TGCGCCAGCAGCATGGAGGGAGCGCCTTCGGACGAGCAGTACTTC	CASSMEGAPSDEQYF
TRBV12-3/TRBV12-4	few	TRBJ2-2	.	TGTGCCAGCAGTGGAGGTGTAGGGTACGGGGAGCTGTTTTTT	CASSGGVGYGELFF
TRBV13	few	TRBJ2-7	.	TGTGCCAGCAGCTTAGCGGCAGGGCCTTCAAGGGAGCAGTACTTC	CASSLAAGPSREQYF
TRBV20-1	.	TRBJ2-3	TRBD1	TGCAGTGCTAGAGAGGGCAGGGGGCTAGTAGATACGCAGTATTTT	CSAREGRGLVDTQYF
TRBV7-9	.	TRBJ1-5	TRBD1	TGTGCCAGCGGGTCGGGACAGCTATTAGATAGCAATCAGCCCCAGCATTTT	CASGSGQLLDSNQPQHF
TRBV29-1	.	TRBJ1-5	TRBD1	TGCAGCGTTCTCACAGGGGATAGCAATCGGCCCCAGCATTTT	CSVLTGDSNRPQHF
TRBV14	.	TRBJ2-7	.	TGTGCCAGCAGCCAACGGGGGAGTAACAACGAGCAGTACTTC	CASSQRGSNNEQYF
TRBV20-1	.	TRBJ2-3	TRBD2	TGCAGTGCTTCCGAAGGGCTAGCGGGGGGCCCAGATACGCAGTATTTT	CSASEGLAGGPDTQYF
TRBV12-3/TRBV12-4	many	TRBJ2-3	.	TGTGCCAGCAAAGGGGGACGAGATACGCAGTATTTT	CASKGGRDTQYF
TRBV19	.	TRBJ2-3	.	TGTGCCAGTAACCACGGCGACCGGACCACAGATACGCAGTATTTT	CASNHGDRTTDTQYF
TRBV2	.	TRBJ1-1	.	TGTGTCAGCAGTGTAGGCATTGGAGTAGAAGCTTTCTTT	CVSSVGIGVEAFF
TRBV27	many	TRBJ2-3	.	TGTGCCACCTCAGGTCGCCCGCTAAGCACAGATACGCAGTATTTT	CATSGRPLSTDTQYF
TRBV11-2	.	TRBJ2-1	.	TGTGCCAGCAGCTTAGAAGGCAGAAACTACAATGAGCAGTTCTTC	CASSLEGRNYNEQFF
TRBV19	few	TRBJ1-1	TRBD1	TGTGCCAGTAGTATTCAGGTAAAGGGGGCGCCTGGCACTGAAGCTTTCTTT	CASSIQVKGAPGTEAFF
TRBV7-9	many	TRBJ1-2	.	TGTGCCAGCAGCTTAGCCAGCCGAATCTTCTATGGCTACACCTTC	CASSLASRIFYGYTF
TRBV30	once	TRBJ2-3	TRBD1	TGTGCCTGGAGTGTACAGGGGTGGGCAGATACGCAGTATTTT	CAWSVQGWADTQYF